This T cell receptor (beta chain) was identified in a study of T cells in Graves' hyperthyroidism and ophthalmopathy. Study-level points and caveats: Blood also contained most expanded thyroid clonotypes above 0.001. In the analysis, a 13 V-J model separated ophthalmopathy from stable hyperthyroidism.

The CDR3 has 13 amino acids. Trimming took off 2 bases at V and 3 bases at J, with 7 bases between the two ends. The germline V gene has CDR1 MNHNS and CDR2 SASEGT. What was amplified from RNA transcripts were TCR beta CDR3 regions. Initially, a first-round RT-PCR of the TCR CDR3 employed the HTBI primer set. TCRdb called the multiplex PCR reads again in MiXCR, with one record for every CDR3 protein. This sample has around 250,000 distinct CDR3 sequences, with 16% found just once. This clonotype was counted ten times or more. Its antigen is still unknown. This sample holds PBMCs from about 9.3 ml fresh peripheral blood.

The chain uses TRBV6-1 and TRBJ1-2; D ambiguous. Material: blood. The sequence derives from a young woman with Graves' ophthalmopathy. The CDR3 DNA is TGTGCCAGCAGTGAAAGGGCAGACTATGGCTACACCTTC. Residues: CASSERADYGYTF.